These 21 T cell receptor beta chains originate from one sample sequenced in a study of CD8 T cells in ankylosing spondylitis. TCRdb called the 5' RACE reads again in MiXCR, with one record for every CDR3 protein. The sample includes around 150,000 distinct CDR3 sequences, roughly 11% of them seen just once. Sequencing was performed on blood, either unsorted or a sorted T cell fraction (not recorded which). The source of these receptors is a male donor with ankylosing spondylitis or in good health (not recorded which).

This clonotype was recorded many times. The chain couples TRBV3-1 to TRBJ1-2; 9 positions match TRBD1. Germline CDR1 LGHDT, CDR2 YNNKEL (reference sequence). The V gene end was trimmed by 0 bases and the J gene end by 4 bases; junction bases not matched to a gene: 3. This CDR3 spans 15 amino acids. CDR3 amino acids: CASSQEGQGGYGYTF. The CDR3 DNA follows: TGTGCCAGCAGCCAAGAGGGACAGGGCGGCTATGGCTACACCTTC.

This rearrangement joins TRBV12-3 or TRBV12-4 to TRBJ1-3; 10 positions match TRBD1. After removal of 8 bases from V and 3 bases from J, the junction contained 7 bases not matched to a gene. The CDR3 has 15 residues. In nucleotides, the CDR3 is TGTGCCAGCTTGGGAGGACAGGGGGTTGGAAACACCATATATTTT. Residues: CASLGGQGVGNTIYF.

In this sample, this clonotype turned up many times. The rearrangement joins TRBV28 to TRBJ1-3; D gene ambiguous. Germline CDR1 and CDR2: MDHEN and SYDVKM. The CDR3 has 14 residues. Trimming took off 8 bases at V and 0 bases at J, with 11 bases between the two ends. The CDR3 region has the DNA TGTGCCAGCGGGCGTTTTAGCTCTGGAAACACCATATATTTT. This translates into CASGRFSSGNTIYF.

This clonotype was seen at least ten times. The V gene is TRBV2, the J gene TRBJ1-3; a weak D match, TRBD1 (5 bases). Germline CDR1 SNHLY, CDR2 FYNNEI. The CDR3 length is 15 residues. The V end was cut by 4 bases, the J end by 0 bases, with 10 bases between. The CDR3 here is CASSGQIISGNTIYF. The CDR3 DNA reads TGTGCCAGCAGTGGACAGATAATCTCTGGAAACACCATATATTTT.

This clonotype has a count of ten or more. The chain joins TRBV12-3 or TRBV12-4 to TRBJ2-2; possibly TRBD1 or TRBD2 for D (5 bases each). The ends were cut back, 2 bases at V and 7 bases at J, with 8 bases in the middle. The CDR3 runs to 13 residues. The CDR3 DNA is TGTGCCAGCAGTTTAAATGGGGGCGGGGAGCTGTTTTTT. Protein: CASSLNGGGELFF.

This clonotype was recorded once. The rearrangement uses TRBV12-3 or TRBV12-4 and TRBJ2-5, with D possibly being TRBD1 (6 bases). The CDR3 contains 13 residues. Trimming cost V 4 bases and J 2 bases, with 8 bases left between them. CDR3 DNA sequence: TGTGCCAGCAGTTGGACAGCACAAGAGACCCAGTACTTC. Amino acid sequence: CASSWTAQETQYF.

This clonotype was counted many times. The chain joins TRBV20-1 to TRBJ2-5; TRBD2 matches 12 bases. Per germline, CDR1 DFQATT and CDR2 SNEGSKA (reference sequence). The CDR3 has 16 residues. Trimming cost V 3 bases and J 3 bases; bases outside gene matches: 8. CDR3 sequence (DNA): TGCAGTGCTAGCAGCACCGGACTAGCGGGAAAAGAGACCCAGTACTTC. It is translated as CSASSTGLAGKETQYF.

This clonotype was detected many times. The gene calls are TRBV20-1 and TRBJ2-3; tentatively, D is TRBD1 or TRBD2 (5 bases each). The CDR3 extends over 13 amino acids. CDR1 and CDR2 (germline): DFQATT, SNEGSKA (reference sequence). V gave up 5 bases and J gave up 10 bases, with 19 bases separating them. CDR3 amino acids: CSAGDLLGSAQYF. CDR3 nucleotides: TGCAGTGCTGGGGACCTTCTCGGGTCTGCGCAGTATTTT.

This clonotype showed up just a few times. The chain is built from TRBV5-1 and TRBJ1-1; weak D call: TRBD1 (6 bases). Trimming shortened V by 7 bases and J by 1 base, and 14 bases separated the two germline ends. Germline CDR1 SGHRS, CDR2 YFSETQ. This CDR3 comprises 14 residues. CDR3 region: CASEPLGANTEAFF. CDR3 DNA sequence: TGCGCCAGCGAACCCTTGGGGGCGAACACTGAAGCTTTCTTT.

This clonotype was observed many times. The chain carries TRBV20-1 and TRBJ1-2; maybe TRBD1 (5 bases). The germline V gene encodes CDR1 DFQATT and CDR2 SNEGSKA (reference sequence). V dropped 6 bases and J dropped 3 bases, with 11 bases sitting between them. The CDR3 spans 12 residues. In DNA, the CDR3 is TGCAGTGCCCAGGACACGGACTATGGCTACACCTTC. It translates to CSAQDTDYGYTF.

V and J are TRBV6-1 and TRBJ1-5; D not resolved. Trimming cost V 5 bases and J 4 bases, with 9 bases left between them. Per the germline V gene, CDR1 is MNHNS and CDR2 is SASEGT. The CDR3 covers 13 residues. CDR3 in DNA: TGTGCCAGCAGTAGCTTCCGGAATCAGCCCCAGCATTTT. Protein sequence: CASSSFRNQPQHF.

This chain connects TRBV20-1 to TRBJ2-7; 9 bases match TRBD1. From germline, CDR1 is DFQATT and CDR2 SNEGSKA (reference sequence). The CDR3 is 15 amino acids. V trimming: 0 bases; J trimming: 3 bases; junction bases outside the gene matches: 6. The CDR3 DNA reads TGCAGTGCTAGAGAATATGGACAGGGGCGCTACGAGCAGTACTTC. Amino acid sequence: CSAREYGQGRYEQYF.

This clonotype was counted ten times or more. The chain combines TRBV20-1 with TRBJ2-1; TRBD2 matches 10 bases. The CDR3 runs 14 residues. The V and J ends lost 2 bases and 9 bases, in that order; junction bases with no gene match: 7. The germline V gene encodes CDR1 DFQATT and CDR2 SNEGSKA (reference sequence). The CDR3 region has the DNA TGCAGTGCTAGAATTGGAGCGGGAGGGGGTGAGCAGTTCTTC. Translation: CSARIGAGGGEQFF.

Comments on this clonotype: Being one base from a much bigger clone, this may be a read error. The rearrangement uses TRBV20-1 and TRBJ2-7, with D perhaps TRBD2 (5 bases). The length of the CDR3 is 13 residues. In germline, CDR1 is DFQATT, CDR2 SNEGSKA (reference sequence). The CDR3 reads CSARGRTTYEQHF. The DNA for the CDR3 is TGCAGTGCTAGAGGGAGGACCACTTACGAGCAGCACTTC.

In the case of this clonotype: A much larger clone is a single base away; this may be a read error. The chain carries TRBV24-1 and TRBJ2-3; 10 nucleotides align to TRBD2. The junction had 11 bases not matched to a gene; V was cut back by 4 bases and J by 2 bases. Germline CDR1 is KGHDR and CDR2 is SFDVKD. The CDR3 has 18 residues. Here the CDR3 DNA reads TGTGCCACCAGTGACCCATCTTTTAGCGGGGGGACCACAGATACGCAGTATTTT. The encoded protein is CATSDPSFSGGTTDTQYF.

This chain connects TRBV11-1 to TRBJ2-1, with D tentatively TRBD2 (6 bases). The CDR3 contains 17 residues. Germline lookup yields CDR1 SGHAT and CDR2 FQDESV (reference sequence). The V gene lost 1 base and the J gene lost 5 bases, with 18 bases spanning the gap. The CDR3 bases are TGTGCCAGCAGCTTAGTTCCCCTAGCGAGGAGACACAATGAGCAGTTCTTC. Translated, it gives CASSLVPLARRHNEQFF.

This clonotype was recorded at least ten times. J is TRBJ1-1 and V is TRBV7-8; possibly TRBD1 for D (5 bases). The V end was cut by 1 base, the J end by 3 bases, with 15 bases between. The CDR3 extends over 16 amino acids. CDR1 SGHVS and CDR2 FQNEAQ come from the germline V gene. CDR3 sequence: CASSLEGSGLDTEAFF. The CDR3 nucleotides are TGTGCCAGCAGCTTAGAGGGGTCTGGGCTGGACACTGAAGCTTTCTTT.

The sample holds many counts of this clonotype. The rearrangement uses TRBV10-3 and TRBJ2-1, with 10 bases that match TRBD2. CDR1 and CDR2 from the germline V gene are ENHRY and SYGVKD. This CDR3 contains 16 residues. V dropped 0 bases and J dropped 6; count of bases not matched to a gene: 5. The CDR3 spells CAISESMASGGNEQFF. The CDR3 DNA sequence: TGTGCCATCAGTGAGTCTATGGCTAGCGGGGGCAATGAGCAGTTCTTC.

Comments on this clonotype: This CDR3 is missing its conserved last phenylalanine or tryptophan, likely due to a read error. The genes are TRBV29-1 and TRBJ2-5; unclear D gene. V lost 6 bases and J lost 4, with 18 bases in between. The CDR3 is made up of 14 amino acids. Germline values: CDR1 SQVTM, CDR2 ANQGSEA. The CDR3 loop is CSVALDLRAETQYL. The CDR3 DNA reads TGCAGCGTGGCTCTGGATCTAAGGGCAGAGACCCAGTACCTC.

There are a few counts of this clonotype. The chain is built from TRBV6-1 and TRBJ1-1; 8 bases are shared with TRBD1. This CDR3 contains 14 residues. Losses at the gene ends were 2 bases for V and 5 bases for J; bases not matched to a gene: 4. Germline lookup yields CDR1 MNHNS and CDR2 SASEGT. CDR3 nucleotide sequence: TGTGCCAGCAGTGAATACAGGGGGGTGACTGAAGCTTTCTTT. This gives the protein CASSEYRGVTEAFF.

Concerning this clonotype: A read error may be the cause here, since a much bigger clone is one base away. The chain is built from TRBV12-3 or TRBV12-4 and TRBJ1-1, with 8 bases fitting TRBD1. This CDR3 region has 15 residues. With V trimmed by 6 bases and J by 4 bases, 10 bases remained unmatched. The DNA of the CDR3 is TGTGCCAGCAGCCCCCGACAGGGGTCGCCCACTGAAGCTTTCTTT. Its protein product is CASSPRQGSPTEAFF.